The 32 T cell receptor beta chains reported below all come from one sample, sequenced in a study of T cell responses to AZD1222 COVID-19 vaccine. Clones were sequenced by immunoSEQ multiplex PCR, and TCRdb holds only the in-frame ones, with some missing. There are around 150,000 clones in the sample; 90% occur only once, and roughly 3.6% lies in the top ten. The sequenced sample was peripheral blood, obtained on day 0 of AZD1222 vaccination. All receptors derive from an adult in good health.

The rearrangement links TRBV6-5 to TRBJ1-5; TRBD1 might be the D (5 bases). Germline CDR1 is MNHEY and CDR2 is SVGAGI. The CDR3 totals 15 residues. V dropped 5 bases and J dropped 5 bases, with 16 bases sitting between them. The chain's CDR3 is CASSQRGPLDQPQHF. DNA of the CDR3: TGTGCCAGCAGTCAAAGGGGCCCCCTCGATCAGCCCCAGCATTTT.

V usage is TRBV5-1 and J usage is TRBJ1-3; D ambiguous. Germline-derived CDR1 and CDR2 are SGHRS and YFSETQ. This CDR3 contains 18 residues. The V and J ends lost 0 bases and 2 bases respectively, with 18 bases between them. The CDR3 reads CASSLEVGFPTPGNTIYF. CDR3 nucleotide sequence: TGCGCCAGCAGCTTGGAAGTGGGTTTCCCCACTCCTGGAAACACCATATATTTT.

In this sample, this clone turned up once. Written as DNA, the CDR3 is TGTGCCAGCAGTTACTCCCGCCCGAGGGGAGGTGGCTACACCTTC. It translates to CASSYSRPRGGGYTF. The chain links TRBV6-5 to TRBJ1-2; D possibly corresponds to TRBD1 (5 bases). V shed 0 bases and J shed 7 bases, with 15 bases lying between them. This CDR3 is 15 amino acids long. From germline, CDR1 is MNHEY and CDR2 SVGAGI.

The chain combines TRBV28 with TRBJ2-7, with TRBD1 matching over 7 bases. The CDR3 has 14 residues. The germline gives CDR1 MDHEN, CDR2 SYDVKM. V lost 5 bases, J lost 6 bases, and 10 bases stayed unmatched. CDR3 DNA sequence: TGTGCCAGCAGTCATCCGACAGGGTCAATCGAGCAGTACTTC. It specifies CASSHPTGSIEQYF.

This chain links TRBV30 with TRBJ1-2; D possibly corresponds to TRBD1 (6 bases). Germline CDR1 and CDR2: GTSNPN and SVGIG (reference sequence). This CDR3 spans 14 amino acids. Trimming shortened V by 3 bases and J by 8 bases, and 19 bases separated the two germline ends. For the CDR3, the DNA is TGTGCCTGGAGCGGGGGGGGCGGAAGAGGCGGCTACACCTTC. Protein product: CAWSGGGGRGGYTF.

The rearrangement joins TRBV3-1 (or the pseudogene TRBV3-2) to TRBJ2-6; TRBD1 is a possible D gene (5 bases). The CDR3 runs 16 residues. Trimming took 4 bases from V and 2 from J, leaving 12 bases between them. Looked up from germline, CDR1 is LGHDT and CDR2 is YNNKEL (reference sequence). The CDR3 reads CASSRSLGPGANVLTF. In DNA form, the CDR3 reads TGTGCCAGCAGCCGCTCTCTGGGGCCTGGGGCCAACGTCCTGACTTTC.

This clone has just a few counts. Here the CDR3 DNA reads TGTGCTAGTACTAGCGGGAGACTTCGCTCCTACGAGCAGTACTTC. Encoded protein: CASTSGRLRSYEQYF. This rearrangement joins TRBV12-5 to TRBJ2-7; 11 bases agree with TRBD2. After removal of 8 bases from V and 0 bases from J, the junction contained 6 bases not matched to a gene. Germline CDR1 reads LGHNT; CDR2 reads FRNRAP. This CDR3 has 15 amino acids.

The chain recombines TRBV7-9 with TRBJ2-7; tentatively, D is TRBD1 (5 bases). The CDR3 is 14 amino acids. V was trimmed by 6 bases and J by 0 bases, leaving 12 bases between them. Germline values: CDR1 SEHNR, CDR2 FQNEAQ (reference sequence). The CDR3 protein is CASSTTGHSYEQYF. For the CDR3, the DNA is TGTGCCAGCAGTACTACAGGACACTCCTACGAGCAGTACTTC.

The chain joins TRBV7-6 to TRBJ2-1; D is unclear. The length of the CDR3 is 12 residues. The V and J ends lost 5 bases and 7 bases respectively, with 9 bases between them. Germline V gene data show CDR1 as SGHVS and CDR2 as FNYEAQ. The CDR3 region has the DNA TGTGCCAGCAGCCCCCCTGGTAATGAGCAGTTCTTC. Translation gives CASSPPGNEQFF.

The gene calls are TRBV7-9 and TRBJ1-2; D is uncertain. The CDR3 is 13 residues long. The germline CDR1 and CDR2 sequences are SEHNR and FQNEAQ (reference sequence). Trimming stripped 2 bases from V and 8 bases from J, with 12 bases between. The CDR3 loop is CASSLPWTGGYTF. Here the CDR3 DNA reads TGTGCCAGCAGCTTACCCTGGACGGGCGGCTACACCTTC.

This clone was recorded once. The chain is built from TRBV16 and TRBJ2-1, with TRBD2 matching 8 bases. The CDR3 extends over 15 amino acids. Germline trimming cut 4 bases from V and 2 bases from J; bases unmatched to any gene: 4. Per the germline V gene, CDR1 is KGHSY and CDR2 is FQNENV. The chain's CDR3 is CASSPPGGAYNEQFF. CDR3 nucleotide sequence: TGTGCCAGCAGCCCCCCCGGGGGGGCCTACAATGAGCAGTTCTTC.

This rearrangement joins TRBV5-6 to TRBJ1-2; D call uncertain. Between the trimmed V and J ends, which lost 0 bases and 7 bases, there was a span of 7 bases. Germline lookup yields CDR1 SGHDT and CDR2 YYEEEE. The CDR3 totals 12 residues. The CDR3 bases are TGTGCCAGCAGCTTGGATGGGCGTGGCTACACCTTC. It translates to CASSLDGRGYTF.

The rearrangement uses TRBV4-3 and TRBJ1-6, with 8 bases identical to TRBD1. CDR3 length: 16 residues. V lost 1 base to trimming and J lost 4 bases; unmatched junction nucleotides: 3. Germline V CDR1 and CDR2: LGHNA, YSLEER. Written as DNA, the CDR3 is TGCGCCAGCAGCCAAGTTGGGACAGGTTATAATTCACCCCTCCACTTT. Translated, it gives CASSQVGTGYNSPLHF.

The rearrangement joins TRBV7-2 to TRBJ2-7; 15 bases map to TRBD2. The CDR3 has 15 amino acids. Looked up from germline, CDR1 is SGHTA and CDR2 is FQGNSA. J lost 9 bases, V lost 2 bases, and 5 bases had no gene match. CDR3 amino acids: CASSLWTSGRAVQYF. CDR3 nucleotides: TGTGCCAGCAGCTTATGGACTAGCGGGAGGGCGGTGCAGTACTTC.

The chain combines TRBV12-3 or TRBV12-4 with TRBJ2-1; no definite D call. This CDR3 is built from 11 residues. V was clipped by 6 bases and J by 7 bases, with 7 bases between them. CDR3 residues: CASRLVNEQFF. DNA for the CDR3: TGTGCCAGCAGACTCGTAAATGAGCAGTTCTTC.

The chain has TRBV19 and TRBJ1-1, with D unclear. The length of the CDR3 is 12 residues. Germline CDR1 LNHDA, CDR2 SQIVND (reference sequence). V was clipped by 3 bases and J by 7 bases, with 9 bases between them. The CDR3: CASSILGLEAFF. CDR3 sequence (DNA): TGTGCCAGTAGTATCCTCGGGCTTGAAGCTTTCTTT. Full variable domain (missing parts from reference TRBV19 and TRBJ1-1): DGGITQSPKYLFRKEGQNVTLSCEQNLNHDAMYWYRQDPGQGLRLIYYSQIVNDFQKGDIAEGYSVSREKKESFPLTVTSAQKNPTAFYLCASSILGLEAFFGQGTRLTVV.

The genes are TRBV2 and TRBJ2-3, with TRBD1 identical over 7 bases. Germline values: CDR1 SNHLY, CDR2 FYNNEI. The CDR3 contains 21 residues. Trimming took 0 bases from V and 4 from J; bases not matched to a gene: 22. For the CDR3, the DNA is TGTGCCAGCAGTGAAGCGCCGGGACAGACCACCTTCCCGGTGACGGCAGATACGCAGTATTTT. The encoded protein is CASSEAPGQTTFPVTADTQYF.

The V gene is TRBV7-2, the J gene TRBJ1-2; D gene uncertain. The length of the CDR3 is 14 residues. CDR1 and CDR2 from the germline V gene are SGHTA and FQGNSA. Trimming stripped 0 bases from V and 0 bases from J, with 5 bases between. CDR3 sequence (DNA): TGTGCCAGCAGCTTAGCCCGATCTAACTATGGCTACACCTTC. Its translation is CASSLARSNYGYTF.

CDR3 coding DNA: TGTGCCAGCTCACCCCTCGGACAGAATGAAAAACTGTTTTTT. This gives the protein CASSPLGQNEKLFF. This chain uses TRBV18 with TRBJ1-4, with D perhaps matching TRBD1 (6 bases). V lost 3 bases to trimming and J lost 5 bases, with 10 bases between them. Germline-derived CDR1 and CDR2 are KGHSH and LQKENI. This CDR3 comprises 14 residues.

The V and J genes are TRBV19 and TRBJ1-1; possible D gene TRBD1, 5 bases. The CDR3 is 13 amino acids. CDR1 and CDR2 from the germline V gene are LNHDA and SQIVND (reference sequence). Trimming cost V 7 bases and J 6 bases, with 15 bases left between them. The CDR3 coding sequence is TGTGCCAGTATTCCCGGCGGGGGTCCTGAAGCTTTCTTT. It translates to CASIPGGGPEAFF.

V usage is TRBV6-1 and J usage is TRBJ2-1; a possible D gene is TRBD2 (6 bases). The germline V and J ends were trimmed by 3 bases and 7 bases, with 16 bases remaining between them. The CDR3 is 15 residues long. Germline V gene sequence: CDR1 MNHNS, CDR2 SASEGT. Written as DNA, the CDR3 is TGTGCCAGCAGTGAGGTCGGAGGGGCCGGGAATGAGCAGTTCTTC. It is translated as CASSEVGGAGNEQFF.

The V and J genes are TRBV5-4 and TRBJ2-3, with TRBD1 matching 9 bases. V lost 0 bases and J lost 4; bases outside the gene matches: 3. CDR1 is SGHNT and CDR2 is YYREEE in the germline V gene (reference sequence). The CDR3 covers 15 residues. The CDR3 sequence: CASSLGRQGADTQYF. The CDR3 DNA reads as TGTGCCAGCAGCTTGGGACGACAGGGGGCAGATACGCAGTATTTT.

The chain couples TRBV6-2 or TRBV6-3 to TRBJ2-1; TRBD2 agrees at 7 bases. The V gene end was trimmed by 5 bases and the J gene end by 6 bases; junction bases not matched to a gene: 4. The CDR3 runs to 13 residues. CDR1 MNHEY and CDR2 SVGEGT come from the germline V gene. The CDR3 loop reads CASSMGGINEQFF. Here the CDR3 DNA reads TGTGCCAGCAGTATGGGGGGGATCAATGAGCAGTTCTTC.

This chain joins TRBV3-1 (or the pseudogene TRBV3-2) and TRBJ1-1, with D maybe TRBD1 (5 bases). V was shortened by 5 bases and J by 2 bases, with 12 bases between the two germline ends. CDR1 LGHDT and CDR2 YNNKEL come from the germline V gene (reference sequence). The length of the CDR3 is 14 residues. CDR3 sequence: CASSASGTNTEAFF. The CDR3, as DNA: TGTGCCAGCAGCGCGTCCGGGACCAACACTGAAGCTTTCTTT.

This chain uses TRBV27 with TRBJ2-2; 14 bases map to TRBD2. After removal of 5 bases from V and 6 bases from J, the junction contained 2 bases not matched to a gene. This CDR3 region has 15 residues. Germline V lookup: CDR1 MNHEY, CDR2 SMNVEV (reference sequence). The CDR3 nucleotides are TGTGCCAGCAGTCCGGGACTAGCGGGGGCCGGGGAGCTGTTTTTT. Translation gives CASSPGLAGAGELFF.

About this clone itself: This sample includes further DNA sequences coding for the same CDR3. This rearrangement joins TRBV21-1 to TRBJ2-3; the table assigns TRBD2, which was not confirmed against the DNA. TRBV21-1 is described as a pseudogene. This CDR3 region has 15 residues. Here the CDR3 DNA reads TGTGCCAGCAGCAAGCTAGCGGGAGGCACAGATACGCAGTATTTT. Translated, it gives CASSKLAGGTDTQYF.

The gene calls are TRBV11-3 and TRBJ1-1; D is unresolved. V was trimmed by 5 bases and J by 1 base, leaving 8 bases between them. Germline V CDR1 and CDR2: SGHNT, YENEEA. This CDR3 spans 13 amino acids. The chain's CDR3 is CASSPRPNTEAFF. CDR3 bases: TGTGCCAGCAGCCCAAGACCGAACACTGAAGCTTTCTTT.

The genes are TRBV10-3 and TRBJ2-1; D unresolved. Germline V gene data show CDR1 as ENHRY and CDR2 as SYGVKD. CDR3 size: 15 residues. Trimming removed 3 bases at V and 4 bases at J, with 13 bases between. The CDR3 coding sequence is TGTGCCATCAGTGATTCCGCTGACAATTACAATGAGCAGTTCTTC. Its protein is CAISDSADNYNEQFF.

The genes are TRBV9 and TRBJ2-2; tentatively, D is TRBD2 (5 bases). Germline CDR1 SGDLS, CDR2 YYNGEE. This CDR3 comprises 14 residues. Trimming removed 0 bases at V and 4 bases at J, with 7 bases between. Here the CDR3 DNA reads TGTGCCAGCAGCGTAGTCGCGGGCACCGGGGAGCTGTTTTTT. It is translated as CASSVVAGTGELFF.

J is TRBJ1-1 and V is TRBV9, with D maybe TRBD1 (5 bases). The germline V and J ends were trimmed by 4 bases and 2 bases, with 12 bases remaining between them. The CDR3 length is 14 residues. CDR1 is SGDLS, CDR2 YYNGEE, per germline. The CDR3 reads CASSFRGDNTEAFF. As DNA, the CDR3 is TGTGCCAGCAGCTTCCGAGGGGATAACACTGAAGCTTTCTTT.

The chain is built from TRBV5-1 and TRBJ1-6; possibly TRBD1 for D (6 bases). Germline V gene data show CDR1 as SGHRS and CDR2 as YFSETQ. V was pared by 0 bases and J by 4 bases, with 17 bases between. There are 18 residues in the CDR3. The CDR3 reads CASSLVVEARGYNSPLHF. The CDR3, as DNA: TGCGCCAGCAGCTTGGTAGTCGAGGCCAGGGGATATAATTCACCCCTCCACTTT.

The V gene is TRBV19, the J gene TRBJ1-3; no clear D gene. Trimming removed 7 bases from V and 0 bases from J, with 10 bases in between. The CDR3 extends over 14 amino acids. Germline values: CDR1 LNHDA, CDR2 SQIVND (reference sequence). CDR3 protein: CASIKGNSGNTIYF. As DNA, the CDR3 is TGTGCCAGTATTAAAGGGAACTCTGGAAACACCATATATTTT.